Below are 19 T cell receptor beta chains sequenced from a single sample in a study of blood T cell repertoires in COVID-19. Clones were read by immunoSEQ multiplex PCR, and TCRdb kept only the in-frame ones, dropping some. Altogether 200,000 to 300,000 clones are present, roughly 76% being singletons, with the ten largest covering roughly 7.4%. The source material was peripheral blood. These receptors all come from a woman aged 80 or over with COVID-19, enrolled during active disease.

The J gene is TRBJ2-2, the V gene TRBV7-2; D is uncertain. This CDR3 has 16 residues. From germline, CDR1 is SGHTA and CDR2 FQGNSA. V gave up 0 bases and J gave up 4 bases, with 12 bases separating them. As DNA, the CDR3 is TGTGCCAGCAGCTTAGCGCCTAGACGTCGCACCGGGGAGCTGTTTTTT. Amino acids: CASSLAPRRRTGELFF.

In DNA, the CDR3 is TGTGCCAGCTCGGGCGGGGGTGGCAATGAGCAGTTCTTC. Amino acid sequence: CASSGGGGNEQFF. The chain recombines TRBV18 with TRBJ2-1; 7 bases agree with TRBD2. Germline CDR1 and CDR2: KGHSH and LQKENI. This CDR3 is built from 13 residues. V was pared by 6 bases and J by 6 bases, with 5 bases of the junction left unmatched.

This chain uses TRBV27 with TRBJ1-2, with D possibly being TRBD1 (6 bases). This CDR3 has 15 residues. With 4 bases removed from V and 6 bases from J, the gap between germline ends came to 18 bases. Germline lookup yields CDR1 MNHEY and CDR2 SMNVEV (reference sequence). CDR3 in DNA: TGTGCCAGCAGTTGGAGGGGGGGGGAGGCGGATGGCTACACCTTC. Its translation is CASSWRGGEADGYTF.

The rearrangement links TRBV7-9 to TRBJ2-7; 11 bases match TRBD2. This CDR3 region has 15 residues. With V trimmed by 5 bases and J by 3 bases, 6 bases remained unmatched. Germline lookup yields CDR1 SEHNR and CDR2 FQNEAQ (reference sequence). CDR3 loop: CASSPAGTSGYEQYF. The DNA of the CDR3 is TGTGCCAGCAGCCCCGCTGGGACTAGCGGCTACGAGCAGTACTTC.

The rearrangement uses TRBV5-1 and TRBJ2-3, with 11 bases fitting TRBD2. Trimming removed 4 bases from V and 0 bases from J; junction bases left unmatched: 10. Germline V gene sequence: CDR1 SGHRS, CDR2 YFSETQ. The CDR3 has 18 residues. The CDR3 DNA reads as TGCGCCAGCAGCATTAGCGGGGGGGTACCCTTGAGCACAGATACGCAGTATTTT. Its translation: CASSISGGVPLSTDTQYF.

The genes are TRBV7-2 and TRBJ1-2; D remains unclear. Trimming removed 0 bases from V and 5 bases from J, with 10 bases in between. The CDR3 runs 14 residues. Per the germline V gene, CDR1 is SGHTA and CDR2 is FQGNSA. The CDR3 coding sequence is TGTGCCAGCAGCTTAGCGCCCCCAGTGTATGGCTACACCTTC. Residues: CASSLAPPVYGYTF. Combining the CDR3 with reference TRBV7-2 and TRBJ1-2 gives the whole variable domain GAGVSQSPSNKVTEKGKDVELRCDPISGHTALYWYRQSLGQGLEFLIYFQGNSAPDKSGLPSDRFSAERTGGSVSTLTIQRTQQEDSAVYLCASSLAPPVYGYTFGSGTRLTVV.

The chain couples TRBV19 to TRBJ1-4; D possibly corresponds to TRBD1 (5 bases). There are 15 residues in the CDR3. CDR1 is LNHDA and CDR2 is SQIVND in the germline V gene (reference sequence). The ends were cut back, 7 bases at V and 0 bases at J, with 12 bases in the middle. The chain's CDR3 is CASKRGLATNEKLFF. CDR3 nucleotides: TGTGCCAGTAAAAGGGGCCTTGCAACTAATGAAAAACTGTTTTTT.

V is TRBV7-2 and J is TRBJ2-7, with 10 nucleotides matching TRBD2. This CDR3 has 15 residues. V shed 1 base, J shed 6 bases, and the junction held 6 bases outside the gene matches. Germline CDR1 is SGHTA and CDR2 is FQGNSA. The CDR3 DNA is TGTGCCAGCAGCTTAGTGGCTAGCGGGAGTCGCGAGCAGTACTTC. Translation: CASSLVASGSREQYF.

The J gene is TRBJ2-3, the V gene TRBV6-5, with a tentative D call TRBD2 (5 bases). Germline V gives CDR1 MNHEY, CDR2 SVGAGI. This CDR3 contains 16 residues. Trimming left V 3 bases short and J 6 bases short, with 19 bases between. The CDR3 loop is CASSYTGLAVFDTQYF. CDR3 DNA sequence: TGTGCCAGCAGTTATACCGGGCTAGCCGTCTTTGATACGCAGTATTTT.

This clone has more than one count but fewer than ten. CDR3 DNA: TGTGCCAGCAGCCAAGCCCTCTACGAGCAGTACTTC. Residues: CASSQALYEQYF. This chain links TRBV3-1 (or the pseudogene TRBV3-2) with TRBJ2-7; no clear D gene. Trimming removed 1 base at V and 3 bases at J, with 4 bases between. Germline V gene data show CDR1 as LGHDT and CDR2 as YNNKEL (reference sequence). The CDR3 length is 12 residues.

This clone showed up just once. The chain is built from TRBV3-1 (or the pseudogene TRBV3-2) and TRBJ1-4; D ambiguous. Trimming cost V 1 base and J 5 bases, with 11 bases left between them. The length of the CDR3 is 15 residues. From germline, CDR1 is LGHDT and CDR2 YNNKEL (reference sequence). The CDR3 coding sequence is TGTGCCAGCAGCCAAGTAATGCCCGGGAATGAAAAACTGTTTTTT. Protein: CASSQVMPGNEKLFF.

The genes are TRBV15 and TRBJ2-1, with a weak D call TRBD2 (5 bases). Per germline, CDR1 LNHNV and CDR2 YYDKDF (reference sequence). Trimming cost V 1 base and J 3 bases, with 10 bases left between them. This CDR3 contains 15 residues. The CDR3 region has the DNA TGTGCCACCAGCAGAGGGCGGGTAAGCTACAATGAGCAGTTCTTC. Translation gives CATSRGRVSYNEQFF.

The chain has TRBV3-1 (or the pseudogene TRBV3-2) and TRBJ2-4, with TRBD2 matching over 11 bases. V dropped 1 base and J dropped 5; count of bases not matched to a gene: 4. The CDR3 spans 16 residues. The germline CDR1 and CDR2 sequences are LGHDT and YNNKEL (reference sequence). The CDR3 sequence is CASSQVTSGGQNIQYF. In DNA, the CDR3 is TGTGCCAGCAGCCAAGTAACTAGCGGGGGCCAAAACATTCAGTACTTC.

The chain is built from TRBV5-1 and TRBJ1-2, with 8 bases fitting TRBD1. The CDR3 covers 13 residues. V trimming: 4 bases; J trimming: 8 bases; junction bases outside the gene matches: 7. The V gene's germline CDR1 is SGHRS and CDR2 YFSETQ. CDR3 in DNA: TGCGCCAGCAGCCAGGACAGGGCACAGGGCTACACCTTC. This codes for CASSQDRAQGYTF.

The chain couples TRBV3-1 (or the pseudogene TRBV3-2) to TRBJ1-3; 7 nucleotides match TRBD1. CDR1 and CDR2 (germline): LGHDT, YNNKEL (reference sequence). The CDR3 runs to 15 residues. With 6 bases clipped from V and 2 bases from J, the junction kept 7 bases outside the gene matches. CDR3 sequence (DNA): TGTGCCAGCAGGCAAAAGGGGACAGCTGGAAACACCATATATTTT. Translation: CASRQKGTAGNTIYF.

The chain carries TRBV5-5 and TRBJ2-7, with TRBD1 as a possible D gene (5 bases). This CDR3 is 11 amino acids long. V was pared by 6 bases and J by 9 bases, with 13 bases between. The germline V gene encodes CDR1 SGHKS and CDR2 YYEKEE (reference sequence). CDR3 DNA sequence: TGTGCCAGCAACAACCAGGGCGGGCAGTACTTC. As protein: CASNNQGGQYF.

The V gene is TRBV4-1, the J gene TRBJ2-5, with 10 bases matching TRBD2. Germline V gene data show CDR1 as MGHRA and CDR2 as YSYEKL. There are 19 residues in the CDR3. After removal of 4 bases from V and 0 bases from J, the junction contained 14 bases not matched to a gene. DNA for the CDR3: TGCGCCAGCAGCCTCTCGAAGGCTAGCGGGGGAGAGTACCAAGAGACCCAGTACTTC. This sequence encodes CASSLSKASGGEYQETQYF.

The chain has TRBV6-6 and TRBJ2-1, with 8 bases lining up with TRBD1. The CDR3 contains 20 residues. V was clipped by 6 bases and J by 4 bases; unmatched bases: 23. Germline CDR1 and CDR2: MNHNY and SVGAGI (reference sequence). In DNA, the CDR3 is TGTGCCAGCAGCTCTCAGGGGGCGAACCAAGTTAGGAGGGCTTACAATGAGCAGTTCTTC. Its protein product is CASSSQGANQVRRAYNEQFF.

The V and J genes are TRBV6-1 and TRBJ1-2; no firm D call. The CDR3 extends over 14 amino acids. Germline lookup yields CDR1 MNHNS and CDR2 SASEGT. The V and J ends lost 1 base and 10 bases respectively, with 16 bases between them. In DNA, the CDR3 is TGTGCCAGCAGTGAAGAGTACCAGCGGAGAGACTACACCTTC. Its translation is CASSEEYQRRDYTF.